This is a list of T cell receptor beta chains from one sample in a study of CD8+ T cells in alopecia areata. Here immunoSEQ multiplex PCR was the method, and the copy in TCRdb shows in-frame clones only, minus some. The sample lists about 140,000 clones, about 86% seen once, with less than 15% in the top ten. The sample in question was CD8+ T cells sorted from blood, obtained at week 4, from a patient treated with tofacitinib. These receptors all come from a human donor with alopecia areata. Both conserved end residues are part of each CDR3. A D gene is named only where the DNA matches it firmly. Part of the rows lack a size; the others show once, few, many or a class for expanded clones.

CDR3aa	CDR3nt	abundance	v_gene	j_gene	d_gene
CASSPGQPTTDTQYF	TGTGCCAGTTCCCCGGGACAGCCTACCACAGATACGCAGTATTTT	-	TRBV7-3	TRBJ2-3	TRBD1
CASSPHTYNEQFF	TGTGCCAGCAGCCCGCACACCTACAATGAGCAGTTCTTC	-	TRBV5-4	TRBJ2-1	-
CASSLSDTNTEAFF	TGCGCCAGCAGCTTGTCTGACACGAACACTGAAGCTTTCTTT	-	TRBV5-1	TRBJ1-1	-
CASSYSTGPGELFF	TGTGCCAGCAGTTACTCGACCGGGCCCGGGGAGCTGTTTTTT	-	TRBV6-5	TRBJ2-2	-
CASSPRAVDLDTQYF	TGTGCCAGCAGCCCAAGAGCCGTCGACCTTGATACGCAGTATTTT	-	TRBV9	TRBJ2-3	-
CSVPQTTLDRGTEAFF	TGCAGCGTACCGCAAACCACTCTGGACAGGGGGACTGAAGCTTTCTTT	-	TRBV29-1	TRBJ1-1	TRBD1
CASSYSTTGINYGYTF	TGTGCCAGCAGTTACTCGACGACAGGGATTAACTATGGCTACACCTTC	-	TRBV6-5	TRBJ1-2	TRBD1
CASSSTQGTSSYEQYF	TGTGCCAGCAGTTCAACCCAGGGGACTAGTAGTTACGAGCAGTACTTC	few	TRBV28	TRBJ2-7	TRBD2
CASSDSTSGSYNEQFF	TGTGCCAGCAGTGACTCAACTAGCGGCTCCTACAATGAGCAGTTCTTC	-	TRBV6-4	TRBJ2-1	TRBD2
CASSRQGEDTQYF	TGTGCCAGCAGCCGACAGGGGGAAGATACGCAGTATTTT	-	TRBV5-4	TRBJ2-3	TRBD1
CSVDEGGPYEQYF	TGCAGCGTTGACGAAGGGGGTCCCTACGAGCAGTACTTC	-	TRBV29-1	TRBJ2-7	-
CASSTDWASTDTQYF	TGTGCCAGCAGCACGGACTGGGCTAGCACAGATACGCAGTATTTT	-	TRBV5-6	TRBJ2-3	-
CASSLDGTSIQYF	TGTGCCAGCAGCTTGGACGGGACCAGCATTCAGTACTTC	-	TRBV5-5	TRBJ2-4	-
CSVEGQGYEQYF	TGCAGCGTTGAAGGACAGGGATACGAGCAGTACTTC	-	TRBV29-1	TRBJ2-7	TRBD1
CASIHSGVQNEAFF	TGTGCCAGCATTCACTCCGGGGTACAAAATGAAGCTTTCTTT	few	TRBV27	TRBJ1-1	-
CASSLGTAYGYTF	TGTGCCAGTAGCCTCGGGACAGCCTATGGCTACACCTTC	-	TRBV19	TRBJ1-2	TRBD1
CASSPEEIAKNIQYF	TGTGCCAGCAGCCCCGAGGAAATAGCCAAAAACATTCAGTACTTC	-	TRBV27	TRBJ2-4	-
CASSGGQVYGYTF	TGTGCCAGCAGCGGGGGACAGGTGTATGGCTACACCTTC	-	TRBV5-4	TRBJ1-2	TRBD1
CSVTGTAPEQFF	TGCAGCGTTACAGGGACGGCTCCGGAGCAGTTCTTC	once	TRBV29-1	TRBJ2-1	-
CASSFLREGKNIQYF	TGTGCCAGCAGCTTTCTGAGGGAGGGCAAAAACATTCAGTACTTC	-	TRBV5-6	TRBJ2-4	TRBD2
CSVEWGSEAFF	TGCAGCGTTGAGTGGGGGAGTGAAGCTTTCTTT	once	TRBV29-1	TRBJ1-1	-
CSVDRNTGELFF	TGCAGCGTTGATCGGAACACCGGGGAGCTGTTTTTT	-	TRBV29-1	TRBJ2-2	-